The rows below give T cell receptor beta chains drawn from one sample of a study of spatial heterogeneity in lung cancer. MiXCR, run by TCRdb on the 5' RACE reads, gives a single entry per CDR3 protein. The sample has about 7,000 distinct CDR3 sequences, 15% to 20% seen once. The sample in question was lung tumor tissue, obtained at surgery. These receptor sequences come from a female donor with early-stage non-small cell lung cancer. The CDR3 runs from the conserved cysteine through the conserved F or W. Fields, in order: J gene, V gene, CDR3 protein.

>TRBJ2-5|TRBV11-2
CASSSRDYQETQYF
>TRBJ2-2|TRBV4-3
CASSQEGYTNTGELFF
>TRBJ2-7|TRBV25-1
CASSTRTGLSYEQYF
>TRBJ1-6|TRBV4-3
CASSRKRFLGSSYNSPLHF
>TRBJ1-1|TRBV18
CASSPTAGVNTEAFF
>TRBJ2-1|TRBV28
CASSLPRGGRGNEQFF
>TRBJ2-7|TRBV5-1
CASSPQGGVSEQYF
>TRBJ2-5|TRBV12-3/TRBV12-4
CASRGTGRETQYF
>TRBJ2-2|TRBV7-2
CASSTGQITGELFF
>TRBJ1-5|TRBV30
CAWSARTHFNQPQHF
>TRBJ2-7|TRBV4-1
CASSQSRAGRYEQYF
>TRBJ1-2|TRBV29-1
CSAIGTAYGYTF
>TRBJ2-7|TRBV28
CASLGPADSYEQYF
>TRBJ2-1|TRBV11-2
CASAGGLEQFF
>TRBJ1-1|TRBV7-9
CASSHDSRRADTEAFF
>TRBJ2-1|TRBV18
CASSPGQASYNEQFF
>TRBJ2-5|TRBV20-1
CSAITGAGRAQYF
>TRBJ1-1|TRBV28
CASSLLDRVGTEAFF
>TRBJ1-2|TRBV18
CASSPRQGARGYTF
>TRBJ1-1|TRBV11-3
CASSLGGSGEAFF